Following are 21 T cell receptor beta chains from one sample sequenced in a study of blood T cell repertoires in COVID-19. This table comes from immunoSEQ multiplex PCR, and its TCRdb copy is limited to in-frame clones, with some not included. Found here are about 480,000 clones, around nine tenths of them singletons; the top ten hold roughly 1.9%. The specimen was PBMCs or T cells enriched from blood (not recorded which). Source of these receptors: a woman between 18 and 29 years old with acute COVID-19.

This clone was observed a single time. The J gene is TRBJ2-7, the V gene TRBV15; TRBD1 matches 7 bases. The trim removed 4 bases at V and 0 bases at J, leaving 6 bases unmatched. There are 15 residues in the CDR3. Germline-derived CDR1 and CDR2 are LNHNV and YYDKDF (reference sequence). CDR3 DNA: TGTGCCACCAGCAAGGGATCAGGGGGCTCCTACGAGCAGTACTTC. Protein sequence: CATSKGSGGSYEQYF.

The V call is TRBV6-5, the J call TRBJ1-2, with 8 bases fitting TRBD1. Germline values: CDR1 MNHEY, CDR2 SVGAGI. The CDR3 is made up of 14 amino acids. V lost 4 bases, J lost 5 bases, and 6 bases stayed unmatched. DNA for the CDR3: TGTGCCAGCAGTTTTGGCAGGGGGCGTTATGGCTACACCTTC. This encodes CASSFGRGRYGYTF.

The V and J genes are TRBV5-1 and TRBJ2-2; TRBD1 might be the D (5 bases). V gave up 0 bases and J gave up 9 bases, with 9 bases separating them. The CDR3 loop spans 13 amino acids. CDR1 is SGHRS, CDR2 YFSETQ, per germline. The CDR3 region is CASSLVGVWELFF. CDR3 coding DNA: TGCGCCAGCAGCTTGGTAGGGGTCTGGGAGCTGTTTTTT.

V gene TRBV4-1 combines with J gene TRBJ1-2, with 7 positions matching TRBD1. The CDR3 is 14 amino acids. Germline CDR1 and CDR2: MGHRA and YSYEKL. Trimming at V came to 5 bases and at J to 8 bases, leaving 11 bases not matched to a gene. The CDR3 here is CASSISGQGVGYTF. CDR3 nucleotide sequence: TGCGCCAGCAGCATTTCTGGTCAGGGGGTCGGCTACACCTTC.

The V call is TRBV4-1, the J call TRBJ2-5, with 13 bases identical to TRBD2. The CDR3 runs 18 residues. Losses at the gene ends were 1 base for V and 0 bases for J; bases not matched to a gene: 5. Germline CDR1 reads MGHRA; CDR2 reads YSYEKL. The CDR3 here is CASSQAGLAGENQETQYF. CDR3 nucleotides: TGCGCCAGCAGCCAAGCCGGACTAGCGGGAGAAAACCAAGAGACCCAGTACTTC.

On this clone: Since the CDR3 does not end with the conserved phenylalanine or tryptophan, this likely comes from a read error. The DNA is left out, because the CDR3 cannot be placed on it with certainty; the CDR3 is given as TCRdb lists it. This chain connects TRBV18 to TRBJ2-7; the table's D call, TRBD1, was not checked against the DNA. Germline CDR1 KGHSH, CDR2 LQKENI. With termini counted, the CDR3 has 16 amino acids. This CDR3 reads CASSLAMTADRGSLVL.

The chain uses TRBV4-3 and TRBJ1-1; TRBD1 matches at 7 bases. With 3 bases clipped from V and 8 bases from J, the junction kept 9 bases outside the gene matches. The CDR3 covers 14 residues. Germline loops: CDR1 LGHNA, CDR2 YSLEER. CDR3 nucleotides: TGCGCCAGCAGCCAGGACCTCAGGGGGATGGAAGCTTTCTTT. It yields the protein CASSQDLRGMEAFF.

This clone was detected only a few times. The gene calls are TRBV29-1 and TRBJ1-2; D is unclear. Germline V gives CDR1 SQVTM, CDR2 ANQGSEA. Between the trimmed V and J ends, which lost 4 bases and 4 bases, there was a span of 7 bases. The CDR3 consists of 11 residues. CDR3 sequence: CSVVESYGYTF. For the CDR3, the DNA is TGCAGCGTTGTCGAGAGCTATGGCTACACCTTC.

The chain joins TRBV3-1 (or the pseudogene TRBV3-2) to TRBJ2-3; unclear D gene. The CDR3 loop spans 12 amino acids. The V gene's germline CDR1 is LGHDT and CDR2 YNNKEL (reference sequence). The V and J ends lost 4 bases and 3 bases respectively, with 5 bases between them. The CDR3 DNA is TGTGCCAGCAGCCGACAAACAGATACGCAGTATTTT. This translates into CASSRQTDTQYF.

The chain combines TRBV30 with TRBJ2-7; 8 nucleotides line up with TRBD1. Germline assignment: CDR1 GTSNPN and CDR2 SVGIG (reference sequence). The CDR3 totals 14 residues. V shed 2 bases, J shed 1 base, and the junction held 4 bases outside the gene matches. The CDR3 reads CAWSRQGPSYEQYF. In nucleotides, the CDR3 is TGTGCCTGGAGTCGACAGGGGCCATCCTACGAGCAGTACTTC.

The CDR3, as DNA: TGTGCCAGCATTCCAGGATCGACTAATGAAAAACTGTTTTTT. Its translation is CASIPGSTNEKLFF. The rearrangement joins TRBV2 to TRBJ1-4, with D unclear. The V end was cut by 7 bases, the J end by 2 bases, with 11 bases between. The germline V gene has CDR1 SNHLY and CDR2 FYNNEI. CDR3 length: 14 amino acids.

The chain employs TRBV9 and TRBJ2-3; TRBD1 matches at 11 bases. The CDR3 length is 16 residues. After removal of 0 bases from V and 4 bases from J, the junction contained 4 bases not matched to a gene. Germline CDR1 and CDR2: SGDLS and YYNGEE. Here the CDR3 reads CASSVGTGGWPDTQYF. CDR3 coding DNA: TGTGCCAGCAGCGTAGGGACAGGGGGCTGGCCAGATACGCAGTATTTT. Filled out from reference TRBV9 and TRBJ2-3, the complete variable domain reads DSGVTQTPKHLITATGQRVTLRCSPRSGDLSVYWYQQSLDQGLQFLIQYYNGEERAKGNILERFSAQQFPDLHSELNLSSLELGDSALYFCASSVGTGGWPDTQYFGPGTRLTVL.

The rearrangement links TRBV28 to TRBJ2-7, with a tentative D call TRBD1 (6 bases). This CDR3 contains 13 residues. Germline CDR1 is MDHEN and CDR2 is SYDVKM. The V gene lost 7 bases and the J gene lost 2 bases, with 12 bases spanning the gap. The DNA of the CDR3 is TGTGCCAGCAACACGGACAGCCCCTACGAGCAGTACTTC. Protein: CASNTDSPYEQYF.

The chain joins TRBV27 to TRBJ2-3, with 11 bases fitting TRBD1. Germline V gene data show CDR1 as MNHEY and CDR2 as SMNVEV (reference sequence). J lost 1 base, V lost 4 bases, and 4 bases had no gene match. The CDR3 spans 16 residues. The CDR3 spells CASSSRGQGGTDTQYF. For the CDR3, the DNA is TGTGCCAGCAGTTCCCGGGGACAGGGGGGCACAGATACGCAGTATTTT.

The chain recombines TRBV5-4 with TRBJ2-3; the D is unclear. The CDR3 contains 12 residues. Germline CDR1 reads SGHNT; CDR2 reads YYREEE (reference sequence). Trimming pared 1 base from V and 7 bases from J, leaving 7 bases between. CDR3 nucleotides: TGTGCCAGCAGCTTGTATTCGTATACGCAGTATTTT. It translates to CASSLYSYTQYF.

The rearrangement joins TRBV6-4 to TRBJ2-7; 12 nucleotides align to TRBD2. The CDR3 has 15 residues. V dropped 6 bases and J dropped 2; count of bases not matched to a gene: 5. In germline, CDR1 is MRHNA, CDR2 SNTAGT. The CDR3 sequence: CASSALAGGTYEQYF. CDR3 coding DNA: TGTGCCAGCAGCGCCCTAGCGGGGGGGACCTACGAGCAGTACTTC.

This chain uses TRBV4-3 with TRBJ2-2; TRBD2 agrees at 13 bases. The CDR3 runs 17 residues. Germline trimming cut 4 bases from V and 4 bases from J; bases unmatched to any gene: 6. Germline CDR1 and CDR2: LGHNA and YSLEER. The CDR3 loop reads CASSPGLAGVVTGELFF. Here the CDR3 DNA reads TGCGCCAGCAGCCCAGGACTAGCGGGAGTTGTCACCGGGGAGCTGTTTTTT.

The chain carries TRBV7-9 and TRBJ2-1; tentatively, D is TRBD2 (5 bases). V was cut by 5 bases and J by 6 bases, with 14 bases left in between. This CDR3 has 14 residues. CDR1 and CDR2 (germline): SEHNR, FQNEAQ (reference sequence). CDR3 DNA: TGTGCCAGCAGCCCGATAGAGGGCCGCAATGAGCAGTTCTTC. Its protein product is CASSPIEGRNEQFF.

In this sample, this clone turned up once. The V gene is TRBV18, the J gene TRBJ1-5, with D tentatively TRBD1 (5 bases). With 1 base removed from V and 1 base from J, the gap between germline ends came to 8 bases. The germline CDR1 and CDR2 sequences are KGHSH and LQKENI. The CDR3 covers 15 residues. The CDR3 is CASSPRGVSNQPQHF. CDR3 DNA: TGTGCCAGCTCACCACGGGGGGTAAGCAATCAGCCCCAGCATTTT. Full variable domain (missing parts from reference TRBV18 and TRBJ1-5): NAGVMQNPRHLVRRRGQEARLRCSPMKGHSHVYWYRQLPEEGLKFMVYLQKENIIDESGMPKERFSAEFPKEGPSILRIQQVVRGDSAAYFCASSPRGVSNQPQHFGDGTRLSIL.

This sequence joins TRBV27 and TRBJ1-5; D gene uncertain. CDR1 and CDR2 (germline): MNHEY, SMNVEV (reference sequence). The CDR3 has 13 amino acids. Trimming cost V 0 bases and J 7 bases, with 7 bases left between them. The CDR3 nucleotides are TGTGCCAGCAGTTTATCGCAGATACAGCCCCAGCATTTT. It yields the protein CASSLSQIQPQHF.

This clone was counted only a few times. Other DNA sequences from this sample encode an identical CDR3 as well. This chain uses TRBV3-1 (or the pseudogene TRBV3-2) with TRBJ1-1; TRBD1 aligns across 7 bases. The length of the CDR3 is 14 residues. Germline lookup yields CDR1 LGHDT and CDR2 YNNKEL (reference sequence). Losses at the gene ends were 1 base for V and 4 bases for J; bases not matched to a gene: 3. The CDR3 bases are TGTGCCAGCAGCCAAGTTGCAGGGGGCACTGAAGCTTTCTTT. As protein: CASSQVAGGTEAFF.